This TCR beta chain was recovered during a study of T cells after yellow fever vaccination (dated by TCRdb to 2018 to 2020). For context, the study as a whole: The SMART-Seq v4 Ultra Low Input RNA kit was used to prepare libraries from fractions with low cell numbers. Two healthy male donors, one aged 18 to 30 and one aged 30 to 40 years, made up the cohort. Blood samples were taken at several timepoints before and after primary and secondary immunization, and bulk PBMC replicates and cell subsets were isolated. To track T-cell clones before and after primary and booster YFV17D yellow fever vaccination, bulk TCR alpha and beta repertoires were sequenced longitudinally. General study outcomes and caveats: Computational filtering was required because FACS-sorted repertoires could contain abundant contaminating clonotypes from the bulk population. Compared with the primary T-cell response, the secondary T-cell response was weaker but faster, peaking on day 5 rather than day 15. Only a couple of donors were included in the study, so the extent to which the findings can be generalized is limited. A small share of clonotypes occurred in both CD4 and CD8 compartments, likely arising from convergent recombination. Most clones expanded after primary vaccination (almost 97% of CD4 and around 89% of CD8) were re-detected after the booster, suggesting that broad memory maintenance occurred.

V lost 4 bases and J lost 0 bases; the stretch between them is 10 bases long. CDR1 SGHKS and CDR2 YYEKEE are derived from the germline V gene (reference sequence). The CDR3 contains 14 residues, cysteine and phenylalanine counted. This entry keeps only the CDR3 DNA: 42 bases, framed from base 1. The treatment or condition label here, explained by the study, means: live attenuated yellow fever vaccine strain. At each blood-draw timepoint, two biological replicates of bulk PBMCs were obtained. A standard Ficoll-Paque protocol was used to isolate PBMCs from peripheral blood. RNA was extracted with TriZol from bulk PBMCs, CD4 and CD8 fractions, and dextramer-positive and dextramer-negative fractions. This clonotype was counted many times. Its antigen is unknown. No quality values exist for individual bases; no much larger clone is one base distant. The sequencer listed for this sample is Illumina NovaSeq 6000. TCR cDNA was made using 5'RACE template switching, a step that added a universal primer site and unique molecular identifiers. cDNA synthesis was primed from both the TCR alpha and TCR beta constant segments. Library amplification involved two PCR steps, and the second step added sample barcodes and sequencing adapters. Sequencing of libraries was performed on Illumina HiSeq 2500 (2x100 bp) or NovaSeq (2x150 bp). The source study handled its data this way. Demultiplexing of reads and collapsing into UMI consensus sequences were performed with MIGEC, and V(D)J alignment was carried out with MiXCR. Using edgeR on replicate PBMC samples, clonotypes were called vaccine-responding if FDR was below 0.01 and the log2 fold change was above 5 up to day 15. Each bulk clonotype received a CD4 or CD8 identity based on whether the sequenced CD4 or CD8 repertoire contained that clonotype at higher abundance. The public reads were run again by TCRdb, first through fastp at Q25 and then through MiXCR, and only productive beta chains were kept. Rows are unified per CDR3 protein, each entry keeping the most common DNA and genes. The V and J calls, along with clone size, are taken from TCRdb and not from the paper's own processing. Across this sample there are 200,000 to 300,000 distinct CDR3 sequences, with approximately 3.5% seen only once. Around 20% of the sample is in the top ten clones.

The sample consisted of PBMCs, taken 15 days after the yellow fever booster vaccination. The sequence joins TRBV5-5 to TRBJ1-2; 6 matching bases give a weak D call of TRBD1. The origin of this receptor is a man between 18 and 35 years old who received the YFV17D yellow fever vaccine. The CDR3 region: CASSRDTANYGYTF. Read as DNA, the sequence is TGTGCCAGCAGCCGGGACACCGCTAACTATGGCTACACCTTC.